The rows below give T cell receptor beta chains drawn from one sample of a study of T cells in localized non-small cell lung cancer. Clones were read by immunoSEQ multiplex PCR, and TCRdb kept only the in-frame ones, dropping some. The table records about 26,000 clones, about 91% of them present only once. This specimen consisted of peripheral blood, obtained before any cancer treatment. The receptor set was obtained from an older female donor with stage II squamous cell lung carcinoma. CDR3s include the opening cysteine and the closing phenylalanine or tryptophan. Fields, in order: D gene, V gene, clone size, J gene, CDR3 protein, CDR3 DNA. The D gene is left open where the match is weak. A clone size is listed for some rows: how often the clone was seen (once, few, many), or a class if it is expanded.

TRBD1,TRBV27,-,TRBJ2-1,CASSLTGTGVVEQFF,TGTGCCAGCAGTCTAACCGGGACAGGGGTGGTTGAGCAGTTCTTC
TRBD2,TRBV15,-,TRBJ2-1,CATSRATGGQFF,TGTGCCACCAGCAGAGCCACGGGAGGGCAGTTCTTC
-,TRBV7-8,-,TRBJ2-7,CASSLDPGTSYEQYF,TGTGCCAGCAGCTTAGACCCCGGGACTTCCTACGAGCAGTACTTC
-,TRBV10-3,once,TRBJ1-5,CAISEQGSNQPQHF,TGTGCCATCAGTGAACAGGGTAGCAATCAGCCCCAGCATTTT
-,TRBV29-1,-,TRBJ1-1,CSVAAGYTEAFF,TGCAGCGTTGCTGCCGGCTACACTGAAGCTTTCTTT
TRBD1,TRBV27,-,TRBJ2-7,CASSLPTGLHEQYF,TGTGCCAGCAGTCTACCGACAGGGCTCCACGAGCAGTACTTC
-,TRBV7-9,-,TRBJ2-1,CASSLRENNEQFF,TGTGCCAGCAGCTTAAGGGAAAACAATGAGCAGTTCTTC
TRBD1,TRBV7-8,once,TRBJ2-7,CASSTAGTGGAGGPSYEQYF,TGTGCCAGCAGCACGGCCGGGACAGGGGGCGCGGGAGGGCCTTCCTACGAGCAGTACTTC
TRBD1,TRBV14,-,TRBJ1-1,CASSQVGQGAKSEAFF,TGTGCCAGCAGCCAGGTCGGACAGGGGGCGAAGTCTGAAGCTTTCTTT
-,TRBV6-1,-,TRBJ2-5,CASSTGLEQYF,TGTGCCAGCAGTACAGGGCTGGAGCAGTACTTC
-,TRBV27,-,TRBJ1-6,CASRYGGSYNSPLHF,TGTGCCAGCAGGTACGGGGGATCCTATAATTCACCCCTCCACTTT
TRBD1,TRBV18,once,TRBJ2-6,CASSRQGFGANVLTF,TGTGCCAGCTCACGACAGGGGTTCGGGGCCAACGTCCTGACTTTC
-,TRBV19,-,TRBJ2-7,CASSNPDGLRWGEQYF,TGTGCCAGTAGTAACCCGGACGGCCTTAGGTGGGGCGAGCAGTACTTC
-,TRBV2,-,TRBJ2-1,CASSGAWGSGNEQFF,TGTGCCAGCAGTGGGGCCTGGGGTAGCGGTAATGAGCAGTTCTTC
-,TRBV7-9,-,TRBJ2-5,CASSLGRQVQETQYF,TGTGCCAGCAGCTTAGGTCGGCAGGTCCAAGAGACCCAGTACTTC
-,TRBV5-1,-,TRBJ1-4,CASSLGEGKNEKLFF,TGCGCCAGCAGCTTGGGAGAGGGGAAGAATGAAAAACTGTTTTTT
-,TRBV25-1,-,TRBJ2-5,CASSELGGGRQETQYF,TGTGCCAGCAGTGAATTAGGGGGGGGCCGGCAAGAGACCCAGTACTTC
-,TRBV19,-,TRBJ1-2,CASSIGGSFYGYTF,TGTGCCAGTAGTATAGGCGGCTCATTCTATGGCTACACCTTC
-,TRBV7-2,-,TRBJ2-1,CASSLGGSYNEQFF,TGTGCCAGCAGCTTAGGTGGCTCCTACAATGAGCAGTTCTTC
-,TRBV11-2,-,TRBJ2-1,CASSSSASEYNEQFF,TGTGCCAGCAGCTCCTCAGCTAGCGAATACAATGAGCAGTTCTTC
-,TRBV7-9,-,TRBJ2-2,CASSVERTAGELFF,TGTGCCAGCAGCGTAGAACGGACTGCCGGGGAGCTGTTTTTT
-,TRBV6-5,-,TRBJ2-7,CASSRGGVTGEQYF,TGTGCCAGCAGCAGGGGCGGGGTAACGGGGGAGCAGTACTTC
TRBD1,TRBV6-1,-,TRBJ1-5,CASSVPGTGGGQPQHF,TGTGCCAGCAGTGTTCCCGGGACAGGGGGCGGTCAGCCCCAGCATTTT
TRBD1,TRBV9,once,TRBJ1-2,CASSVSGTGDNYGYTF,TGTGCCAGCAGCGTGTCCGGGACAGGAGATAACTATGGCTACACCTTC
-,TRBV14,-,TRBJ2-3,CASSPKGGPSTDTQYF,TGTGCCAGCAGCCCGAAGGGGGGGCCGAGCACAGATACGCAGTATTTT
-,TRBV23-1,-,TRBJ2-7,CASKKGPLQGEQYF,TGCGCCAGCAAAAAGGGGCCCCTCCAGGGCGAGCAGTACTTC
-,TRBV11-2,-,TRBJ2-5,CASRQQGLETQYF,TGTGCCAGCAGACAACAGGGTTTAGAGACCCAGTACTTC
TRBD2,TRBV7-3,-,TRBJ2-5,CASSPSGRAEETQYF,TGTGCCAGCAGCCCTAGCGGGAGGGCCGAGGAGACCCAGTACTTC
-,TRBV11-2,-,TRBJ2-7,CASSLGAGGRYEQYF,TGTGCCAGCAGCTTAGGGGCTGGGGGTCGGTACGAGCAGTACTTC
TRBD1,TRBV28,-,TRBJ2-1,CASTGPRTGIDEQFF,TGTGCCAGCACCGGCCCCCGGACAGGGATCGATGAGCAGTTCTTC
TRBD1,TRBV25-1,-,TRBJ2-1,CASSEGQGARDEQFF,TGTGCCAGCAGTGAGGGACAGGGGGCTCGGGATGAGCAGTTCTTC
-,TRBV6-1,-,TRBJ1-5,CASNIPGYSNQPQHF,TGTGCCAGCAATATTCCAGGATATAGCAATCAGCCCCAGCATTTT
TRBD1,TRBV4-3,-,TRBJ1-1,CASSQVAPLIGTGITEAFF,TGCGCCAGCAGCCAAGTGGCTCCCCTGATTGGGACAGGGATCACTGAAGCTTTCTTT
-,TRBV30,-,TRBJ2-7,CAWSEGGEKYF,TGTGCCTGGAGTGAGGGTGGGGAGAAGTACTTC
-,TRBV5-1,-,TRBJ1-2,CASSSAGDGYTF,TGCGCCAGCAGCTCCGCGGGAGATGGCTACACCTTC
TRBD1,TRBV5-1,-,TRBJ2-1,CASSAGQGYGNEQFF,TGCGCCAGCAGCGCAGGACAGGGGTATGGCAATGAGCAGTTCTTC
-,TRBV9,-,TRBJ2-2,CASSVAVRGTGELFF,TGTGCCAGCAGCGTAGCTGTGAGAGGAACCGGGGAGCTGTTTTTT
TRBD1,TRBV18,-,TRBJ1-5,CASSPGSRHQGGSQPQHF,TGTGCCAGCTCACCAGGCTCACGCCACCAGGGGGGGAGTCAGCCCCAGCATTTT
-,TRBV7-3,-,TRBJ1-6,CASSLTGNSPLHF,TGTGCCAGCAGCTTAACGGGGAATTCACCCCTCCACTTT
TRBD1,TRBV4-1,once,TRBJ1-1,CASSHRPGQGGVNTEAFF,TGCGCCAGCAGCCATCGGCCAGGACAGGGGGGGGTGAACACTGAAGCTTTCTTT
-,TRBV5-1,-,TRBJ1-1,CASSLGQYMNTEAFF,TGCGCCAGCAGCTTGGGACAGTACATGAACACTGAAGCTTTCTTT
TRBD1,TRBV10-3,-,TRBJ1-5,CAISEATGVDQPQHF,TGTGCCATCAGTGAGGCCACAGGGGTTGATCAGCCCCAGCATTTT
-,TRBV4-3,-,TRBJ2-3,CASSQRRTDTQYF,TGCGCCAGCAGCCAAAGGCGGACAGATACGCAGTATTTT
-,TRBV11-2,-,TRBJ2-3,CASSPRPGDTDTQYF,TGTGCCAGCAGCCCTCGACCGGGAGATACAGATACGCAGTATTTT
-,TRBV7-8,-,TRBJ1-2,CASSFGQNYGYTF,TGTGCCAGCAGCTTTGGGCAGAACTATGGCTACACCTTC
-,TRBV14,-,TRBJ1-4,CASSQASARGEKLFF,TGTGCCAGCAGCCAAGCGTCAGCAAGGGGGGAAAAACTGTTTTTT
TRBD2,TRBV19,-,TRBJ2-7,CASRATGTSKSYEQYF,TGTGCCAGTAGAGCCACAGGGACTAGCAAATCCTACGAGCAGTACTTC
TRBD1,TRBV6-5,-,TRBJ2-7,CASSHPGQGLF,TGTGCCAGCAGTCACCCGGGACAGGGGCTCTTC
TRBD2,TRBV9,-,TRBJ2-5,CASSVSAGGIQETQYF,TGTGCCAGCAGCGTATCGGCGGGGGGTATCCAAGAGACCCAGTACTTC
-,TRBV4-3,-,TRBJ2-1,CASSQLGLEGRSYNEQFF,TGCGCCAGCAGCCAACTGGGCCTCGAGGGGCGTTCCTACAATGAGCAGTTCTTC
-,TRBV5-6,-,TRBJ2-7,CASSLGGADEQYF,TGTGCCAGCAGCTTGGGAGGGGCCGACGAGCAGTACTTC
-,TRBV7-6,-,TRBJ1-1,CASSAREGPLPEAFF,TGTGCCAGCAGCGCCCGAGAAGGCCCGCTGCCTGAAGCTTTCTTT
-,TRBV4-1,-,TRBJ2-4,CASSQDSGGLGKNIQYF,TGCGCCAGCAGCCAAGATTCCGGGGGTCTCGGCAAAAACATTCAGTACTTC
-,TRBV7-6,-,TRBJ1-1,CASSLLTTDSEAFF,TGTGCCAGCAGCCTCCTAACTACTGACAGTGAAGCTTTCTTT